This T cell receptor (beta chain) was sequenced during a study of T cells in pancreatic ductal adenocarcinoma. Study results and caveats: Enrichment of CD45RO+ effector over naive T cells in tumors may bias clonality. Blood clonality (around 0.072) did not differ significantly from tumor (around 0.12). Compared with tumor, blood showed more total productive templates and 6.5 to 10-fold more clonotypes.

A word on this clone: The target antigen is unknown.

Clones were sequenced by immunoSEQ multiplex PCR, and TCRdb holds only the in-frame ones, with some missing. The data contain about 9,000 clones, under 90% of them singletons. No neoadjuvant therapy was given to the selected pancreatic ductal adenocarcinoma patients before their surgery. The CDR3 is made up of 18 amino acids. From germline, CDR1 is SEHNR and CDR2 FQNEAQ (reference sequence). Between the trimmed V and J ends, which lost 3 bases and 7 bases, there was a span of 24 bases. The chain uses TRBV7-9 and TRBJ1-4; D might be TRBD1 (5 bases). The source is a human donor with pancreatic ductal adenocarcinoma. The specimen was PBMCs. The CDR3, as DNA: TGTGCCAGCAGCTTTGGATTTTCCCGGGGGAGTGATGGTGAAAAACTGTTTTTT. Translating it yields CASSFGFSRGSDGEKLFF.